Below, 5 T cell receptor beta chains from the same sample are listed, as sequenced in a study of blood T cell repertoires in COVID-19. Produced via immunoSEQ multiplex PCR; TCRdb's table is partial and in-frame only. There are under 140,000 clones in the sample; nearly 90% occur only once, and roughly 5% lies in the top ten. The sample consisted of peripheral blood. These receptors came from a human donor in a cohort sampled during active COVID-19.

This clone was seen just once. V and J are TRBV10-2 and TRBJ2-1, with 13 bases lining up with TRBD2. CDR1 and CDR2 from the germline V gene are WSHSY and SAAADI. The ends lost 5 bases at V and 9 bases at J; junction bases unmatched: 7. The CDR3 has 15 amino acids. CDR3 bases: TGCGCCAGCAGTCCCGGGACTAGCGGGACTGTTGAGCAGTTCTTC. This encodes CASSPGTSGTVEQFF.

The DNA for the CDR3 is TGTGCCTGGAGTGTCAGGTCCGCTCGTGGAAACACCATATATTTT. Its translation: CAWSVRSARGNTIYF. The chain links TRBV30 to TRBJ1-3; no reliable D call. The CDR3 spans 15 residues. Trimming cost V 0 bases and J 3 bases, with 12 bases left between them. The germline gives CDR1 GTSNPN, CDR2 SVGIG (reference sequence).

The chain has TRBV19 and TRBJ1-2; TRBD1 matches 8 bases. V shed 5 bases and J 4 bases; nucleotides not matched to a gene: 6. CDR3 size: 14 residues. Germline assignment: CDR1 LNHDA and CDR2 SQIVND (reference sequence). The CDR3 here is CASSRQGSSYGYTF. The CDR3 DNA reads as TGTGCCAGTAGTCGACAGGGGTCCAGCTATGGCTACACCTTC.

This clone was seen only a few times. The V call is TRBV3-1 (or the pseudogene TRBV3-2), the J call TRBJ2-2; D gene uncertain. The V end was cut by 7 bases, the J end by 0 bases, with 3 bases between. The CDR3 is 12 residues long. Germline V lookup: CDR1 LGHDT, CDR2 YNNKEL (reference sequence). CDR3 nucleotide sequence: TGTGCCAGCACCACGAACACCGGGGAGCTGTTTTTT. Its protein is CASTTNTGELFF.

This clone was counted a few times. This sequence joins TRBV27 and TRBJ2-3; 9 nucleotides line up with TRBD1. The length of the CDR3 is 19 residues. CDR1 MNHEY and CDR2 SMNVEV come from the germline V gene (reference sequence). The ends lost 0 bases at V and 0 bases at J; junction bases unmatched: 10. In DNA, the CDR3 is TGTGCCAGCAGTTTATCTCCCGGGACAGGGTTATCTAGCACAGATACGCAGTATTTT. Amino acids: CASSLSPGTGLSSTDTQYF.